The 25 T cell receptor beta chains below come from one sample, sequenced in a study of blood T cell repertoires in COVID-19. Measured with immunoSEQ multiplex PCR; TCRdb has only the in-frame clones, and not every one. Of about 210,000 clones in the sample, about 86% were seen once. Input material: PBMCs or T cells enriched from blood (not recorded which). These receptors all stem from a woman aged 50 to 65 with acute COVID-19.

The rearrangement links TRBV4-3 to TRBJ2-2; D possibly corresponds to TRBD2 (6 bases). The CDR3 is 16 residues long. Trimming cost V 0 bases and J 1 base, with 9 bases left between them. CDR1 and CDR2 from the germline V gene are LGHNA and YSLEER. DNA for the CDR3: TGCGCCAGCAGCCAAGAGGGACTGCTGAACACCGGGGAGCTGTTTTTT. It yields the protein CASSQEGLLNTGELFF.

This sequence joins TRBV4-1 and TRBJ1-2; perhaps TRBD1 as D (6 bases). There are 15 residues in the CDR3. V lost 4 bases and J lost 5, with 17 bases in between. Germline lookup yields CDR1 MGHRA and CDR2 YSYEKL. The CDR3 DNA reads as TGCGCCAGCAGCCTTCCGGACAGAAAGCTGTATGGCTACACCTTC. Translated, it gives CASSLPDRKLYGYTF.

The chain employs TRBV4-2 and TRBJ1-6; tentatively, D is TRBD1 (5 bases). Germline CDR1 is LGHNA and CDR2 is YNFKEQ. Trimming stripped 4 bases from V and 0 bases from J, with 10 bases between. The CDR3 sequence is 16 residues long. The CDR3 loop reads CASSPGLTSYNSPLHF. CDR3 DNA sequence: TGTGCCAGCAGCCCGGGACTAACCTCCTATAATTCACCCCTCCACTTT.

The CDR3 DNA is TGCGCCAGCAGCTTGGAGGGACTAGCGGACAATGAGCAGTTCTTC. This sequence encodes CASSLEGLADNEQFF. The chain combines TRBV5-1 with TRBJ2-1; 11 bases are shared with TRBD2. V trimming: 0 bases; J trimming: 5 bases; junction bases outside the gene matches: 1. Germline CDR1 SGHRS, CDR2 YFSETQ. This CDR3 contains 15 residues.

The chain has TRBV27 and TRBJ2-2, with TRBD1 matching over 10 bases. The CDR3 loop spans 16 amino acids. The germline V gene has CDR1 MNHEY and CDR2 SMNVEV (reference sequence). J gave up 4 bases and V 9 bases, and 11 bases lay outside the gene matches. For the CDR3, the DNA is TGTGCCAGTAGGGGGGACAGGGGTACGAGCACCGGGGAGCTGTTTTTT. This translates into CASRGDRGTSTGELFF.

The rearrangement links TRBV4-1 to TRBJ2-2; 10 nucleotides align to TRBD1. The CDR3 sequence is 15 residues long. The junction had 4 bases not matched to a gene; V was cut back by 4 bases and J by 5 bases. Germline-derived CDR1 and CDR2 are MGHRA and YSYEKL. The CDR3 sequence is CASSPTGGRTGELFF. The CDR3 DNA sequence: TGCGCCAGCAGCCCGACAGGGGGCAGGACCGGGGAGCTGTTTTTT.

The rearrangement joins TRBV7-2 to TRBJ2-2; TRBD1 is a possible D gene (6 bases). V was trimmed by 1 base and J by 5 bases, leaving 11 bases between them. Germline loops: CDR1 SGHTA, CDR2 FQGNSA. The CDR3 has 15 amino acids. The CDR3 here is CASSLGTTGTGELFF. The CDR3 coding sequence is TGTGCCAGCAGCTTAGGGACAACAGGGACCGGGGAGCTGTTTTTT.

As to this clone: The sample holds other DNA sequences that translate to the same CDR3. The rearrangement links TRBV5-5 to TRBJ2-7; unclear D gene. This CDR3 comprises 14 residues. V lost 0 bases and J 0 bases, leaving 7 bases between the germline ends. Germline loops: CDR1 SGHKS, CDR2 YYEKEE (reference sequence). This CDR3 reads CASSLVAGSYEQYF. In DNA form, the CDR3 reads TGTGCCAGCAGCTTGGTGGCAGGCTCCTACGAGCAGTACTTC.

The chain links TRBV6-5 to TRBJ2-7; 9 bases agree with TRBD1. The CDR3 loop spans 14 amino acids. Germline-derived CDR1 and CDR2 are MNHEY and SVGAGI. V lost 5 bases, J lost 5 bases, and 7 bases stayed unmatched. The CDR3 coding sequence is TGTGCCAGCAGTATACAGGACAGGGGACACGAGCAGTACTTC. Amino acid sequence: CASSIQDRGHEQYF.

This rearrangement joins TRBV5-6 to TRBJ2-1, with a weak D call TRBD1 (6 bases). The CDR3 length is 14 residues. In germline, CDR1 is SGHDT, CDR2 YYEEEE. V shed 4 bases and J shed 15 bases, with 23 bases lying between them. The CDR3 region is CASSPPSNRDPPFF. In DNA form, the CDR3 reads TGTGCCAGCAGCCCACCATCTAACAGGGATCCACCGTTCTTC.

This chain links TRBV2 with TRBJ2-1, with 7 bases fitting TRBD2. The CDR3 contains 16 residues. J lost 3 bases, V lost 6 bases, and 11 bases had no gene match. The germline V gene has CDR1 SNHLY and CDR2 FYNNEI. The CDR3 is CASRVVGAGIYNEQFF. The DNA of the CDR3 is TGTGCCAGCAGGGTGGTCGGAGCGGGGATCTACAATGAGCAGTTCTTC.

The chain combines TRBV28 with TRBJ1-5; weak D call: TRBD1 (6 bases). This CDR3 contains 14 residues. CDR1 and CDR2 (germline): MDHEN, SYDVKM. V lost 6 bases to trimming and J lost 4 bases, with 13 bases between them. The CDR3 nucleotides read TGTGCCAGCAGGGGGGGGGCTTGGAATCAGCCCCAGCATTTT. Translation gives CASRGGAWNQPQHF.

The V gene is TRBV11-2, the J gene TRBJ2-2; D gene unclear. Per the germline V gene, CDR1 is SGHAT and CDR2 is FQNNGV. V lost 5 bases, J lost 6 bases, and 7 bases lay in between. The CDR3 consists of 12 residues. The CDR3 DNA follows: TGTGCCAGCAGCCCGTTAGCCGGGGAGCTGTTTTTT. Its translation: CASSPLAGELFF.

In this sample, this clone turned up once. This sample includes further DNA sequences coding for the same CDR3. The CDR3 loop reads CASSPGQGNYGYTF. The CDR3 DNA is TGTGCCAGTAGTCCGGGACAGGGCAACTATGGCTACACCTTC. The V call is TRBV19, the J call TRBJ1-2; 9 bases are shared with TRBD1. The junction had 3 bases not matched to a gene; V was cut back by 5 bases and J by 2 bases. The CDR3 contains 14 residues. Looked up from germline, CDR1 is LNHDA and CDR2 is SQIVND (reference sequence). Drawing the rest from reference TRBV19 and TRBJ1-2, the complete variable domain is DGGITQSPKYLFRKEGQNVTLSCEQNLNHDAMYWYRQDPGQGLRLIYYSQIVNDFQKGDIAEGYSVSREKKESFPLTVTSAQKNPTAFYLCASSPGQGNYGYTFGSGTRLTVV.

The CDR3 here is CASSTRLAGSTDTQYF. For the CDR3, the DNA is TGTGCCAGCAGCACCCGACTAGCGGGAAGCACAGATACGCAGTATTTT. The chain employs TRBV7-2 and TRBJ2-3; 11 bases match TRBD2. The V segment lost 5 bases and the J segment 0 bases; nucleotides outside the gene matches: 4. Germline V gives CDR1 SGHTA, CDR2 FQGNSA. CDR3 length equals 16 residues. Filled out from reference TRBV7-2 and TRBJ2-3, the complete variable domain reads GAGVSQSPSNKVTEKGKDVELRCDPISGHTALYWYRQSLGQGLEFLIYFQGNSAPDKSGLPSDRFSAERTGGSVSTLTIQRTQQEDSAVYLCASSTRLAGSTDTQYFGPGTRLTVL.

The V and J genes are TRBV28 and TRBJ2-7; 11 bases fit TRBD2. Germline assignment: CDR1 MDHEN and CDR2 SYDVKM. V trimming: 7 bases; J trimming: 4 bases; junction bases outside the gene matches: 9. The CDR3 is 15 amino acids. CDR3 DNA: TGTGCCAGCACCCTAGCGGGAGGCTTTTGGTACGAGCAGTACTTC. This gives the protein CASTLAGGFWYEQYF. The full variable domain, with the rest looked up from reference TRBV28 and TRBJ2-7, is DVKVTQSSRYLVKRTGEKVFLECVQDMDHENMFWYRQDPGLGLRLIYFSYDVKMKEKGDIPEGYSVSREKKERFSLILESASTNQTSMYLCASTLAGGFWYEQYFGPGTRLTVT.

This rearrangement joins TRBV21-1 to TRBJ1-2. TRBV21-1 is a recognized pseudogene. The CDR3 totals 13 residues. CDR3 residues: CASGRVRNYGYTF. The DNA for the CDR3 is TGTGCCAGTGGCCGGGTGAGAAACTATGGCTACACCTTC.

This clone was seen once. The rearrangement joins TRBV7-2 to TRBJ1-6; 7 bases agree with TRBD1. V lost 5 bases and J lost 16; bases outside the gene matches: 11. CDR1 is SGHTA, CDR2 FQGNSA, per germline. CDR3 length equals 13 residues. This chain's CDR3 is CASSITGAAGLHF. In DNA form, the CDR3 reads TGTGCCAGCAGCATAACAGGGGCCGCCGGGCTCCACTTT.

The gene calls are TRBV28 and TRBJ2-4; 7 bases are a match to TRBD2. The CDR3 covers 14 residues. Germline values: CDR1 MDHEN, CDR2 SYDVKM. V lost 8 bases and J lost 3; bases outside the gene matches: 7. The CDR3 DNA sequence: TGTGCCAGCTCGGGGGGAGTGGGCAAAAACATTCAGTACTTC. Translating gives CASSGGVGKNIQYF.

The count of this clone is one. The chain joins TRBV7-9 to TRBJ2-5; 11 nucleotides align to TRBD2. CDR1 and CDR2 (germline): SEHNR, FQNEAQ (reference sequence). Germline trimming cut 5 bases from V and 0 bases from J; bases unmatched to any gene: 8. The CDR3 has 17 amino acids. CDR3 loop: CASSPQTSGAYQETQYF. The CDR3 DNA reads as TGTGCCAGCAGCCCGCAGACTAGCGGGGCGTACCAAGAGACCCAGTACTTC.

To note about this clone: The same CDR3 is also encoded by other DNA sequences in this sample. The chain has TRBV18 and TRBJ1-5; TRBD1 might be the D (5 bases). V lost 3 bases, J lost 2 bases, and 11 bases lay in between. CDR3 length: 15 amino acids. Germline CDR1 KGHSH, CDR2 LQKENI. CDR3 bases: TGTGCCAGCTCACCGCGGCAGGGTGGCAATCAGCCCCAGCATTTT. Protein product: CASSPRQGGNQPQHF.

This chain links TRBV7-2 with TRBJ1-2; possibly TRBD1 for D (6 bases). Germline V CDR1 and CDR2: SGHTA, FQGNSA. The CDR3 has 15 residues. The V end was cut by 0 bases, the J end by 8 bases, with 16 bases between. In nucleotides, the CDR3 is TGTGCCAGCAGCTTAGCGATAACAGGGCAATCGGGCTACACCTTC. This encodes CASSLAITGQSGYTF.

The chain recombines TRBV21-1 with TRBJ2-1; the D call TRBD1 from the table was never checked on the DNA. TRBV21-1 constitutes a pseudogene. There are 16 residues in the CDR3. The CDR3 bases are TGTGCCAGCAGCAAAGGTCCAGGTCAGACCTACAATGAGCAGTTCTTC. Its protein is CASSKGPGQTYNEQFF.

The rearrangement uses TRBV20-1 and TRBJ1-3; 9 positions match TRBD1. This CDR3 region has 11 residues. Trimming cost V 6 bases and J 14 bases; bases outside gene matches: 8. Germline CDR1 reads DFQATT; CDR2 reads SNEGSKA (reference sequence). CDR3 region: CSASIRDRVYF. CDR3 bases: TGCAGTGCCAGTATTCGGGACAGGGTATATTTT.

Points on this clone: Other nucleotide sequences in the sample specify the same CDR3. The chain joins TRBV18 to TRBJ1-1, with 8 bases lining up with TRBD1. Germline CDR1 KGHSH, CDR2 LQKENI. The CDR3 is 13 amino acids. V shed 4 bases, J shed 4 bases, and the junction held 2 bases outside the gene matches. In DNA form, the CDR3 reads TGTGCCAGCTCACTCCAGGGGGCCACTGAAGCTTTCTTT. It is translated as CASSLQGATEAFF.